This is a list of T cell receptor beta chains from one sample in a study of T-cell reconstitution after alpha-beta-depleted transplantation in children. TCRdb re-analysed the PCR reads in MiXCR, keeping a single row per CDR3 protein. Seen here are just over 950,000 distinct CDR3 sequences, roughly 29% observed once, and the top ten hold about 28%. The specimen was PBMCs, mostly from graft donor cells, collected 360 days after TCRalphabeta/CD19-depleted stem cell transplant. These receptors were collected from a boy in the first two years of life who had a stem cell transplant for SCID, so the T cells may come from the graft donor. Both conserved end residues are part of each CDR3. The D gene is left open where the match is weak. Not every row has a clone size; where given, it reads once, few, many or a size class.

v_gene: TRBV6-5; abundance: few; j_gene: TRBJ2-3; d_gene: .; CDR3nt: TGTGCCAGCAGTTCCTACAGGAGCTGGAGGACAGATACGCAGTATTTT; CDR3aa: CASSSYRSWRTDTQYF
v_gene: TRBV20-1; abundance: .; j_gene: TRBJ2-3; d_gene: .; CDR3nt: TGCAGTGCTCCCGCCCGGACTAGCACAGATACGCAGTATTTT; CDR3aa: CSAPARTSTDTQYF
v_gene: TRBV6-1; abundance: few; j_gene: TRBJ2-3; d_gene: .; CDR3nt: TGTGCCAGCAGCGCTACACTAGAAACAGATACGCAGTATTTT; CDR3aa: CASSATLETDTQYF
v_gene: TRBV19; abundance: .; j_gene: TRBJ2-7; d_gene: .; CDR3nt: TGTGCCACTCCTCGGGGCACCGAGCAGTACTTC; CDR3aa: CATPRGTEQYF
v_gene: TRBV6-2/TRBV6-3; abundance: .; j_gene: TRBJ1-2; d_gene: .; CDR3nt: TGTGCCAGCAGCCCTTCCGGGACATCCAACTATGGCTACACCTTC; CDR3aa: CASSPSGTSNYGYTF
v_gene: TRBV7-9; abundance: few; j_gene: TRBJ2-5; d_gene: TRBD1; CDR3nt: TGTGCCAGCAGCGTCGACAGGGTGGTGGGGCAAGAGACCCAGTACTTC; CDR3aa: CASSVDRVVGQETQYF
v_gene: TRBV4-1; abundance: few; j_gene: TRBJ1-1; d_gene: .; CDR3nt: TGCGCCAGCAGCCGCAACCAGGGTAGCACTGAAGCTTTCTTT; CDR3aa: CASSRNQGSTEAFF
v_gene: TRBV5-1; abundance: few; j_gene: TRBJ1-2; d_gene: .; CDR3nt: TGCGCCAGCAGCTTGCTACAGGGAGGCTATGGCTACACCTTC; CDR3aa: CASSLLQGGYGYTF
v_gene: TRBV5-1; abundance: .; j_gene: TRBJ2-5; d_gene: TRBD1; CDR3nt: TGCGCCAGCAGCTTAACAGGGGAGCAGGAGACCCAGTACTTC; CDR3aa: CASSLTGEQETQYF
v_gene: TRBV20-1; abundance: .; j_gene: TRBJ2-1; d_gene: .; CDR3nt: TGCAGTGCTAGAGATAGGAGCAGTGGGAATGAGCAGTTCTTC; CDR3aa: CSARDRSSGNEQFF
v_gene: TRBV20-1; abundance: .; j_gene: TRBJ2-4; d_gene: .; CDR3nt: TGCAGTGCTAGTGGGGAAAACATTCAGTACTTC; CDR3aa: CSASGENIQYF
v_gene: TRBV7-2; abundance: .; j_gene: TRBJ2-5; d_gene: TRBD2; CDR3nt: TGTGCCAGCAGCTTTAGCGGGGGGGCGATAGAGACCCAGTACTTC; CDR3aa: CASSFSGGAIETQYF
v_gene: TRBV5-1; abundance: .; j_gene: TRBJ2-3; d_gene: TRBD2; CDR3nt: TGCGCCAGCTTCGCGGGGGGGCCCACAGATACGCAGTATTTT; CDR3aa: CASFAGGPTDTQYF
v_gene: TRBV15; abundance: .; j_gene: TRBJ1-5; d_gene: .; CDR3nt: TGTGCCACCAGCAGCCCCCGACAGCCCCAGCATTTT; CDR3aa: CATSSPRQPQHF
v_gene: TRBV9; abundance: .; j_gene: TRBJ2-1; d_gene: TRBD2; CDR3nt: TGTGCCAGCAGCGGCACTAGCGGGGGGGGCAATGAGCAGTTCTTC; CDR3aa: CASSGTSGGGNEQFF
v_gene: TRBV27; abundance: .; j_gene: TRBJ2-3; d_gene: TRBD2; CDR3nt: TGTGCCAGCAGTTTACCGTTGCCGGGGGGTACGCAGTATTTT; CDR3aa: CASSLPLPGGTQYF
v_gene: TRBV10-3; abundance: .; j_gene: TRBJ2-7; d_gene: .; CDR3nt: TGTGCCATCAGTGTCCGGGACACGATCTACGAGCAGTACTTC; CDR3aa: CAISVRDTIYEQYF
v_gene: TRBV9; abundance: .; j_gene: TRBJ1-3; d_gene: .; CDR3nt: TGTGCCAGCAGTTGGACCTCCTCTGGAAACACCATATATTTT; CDR3aa: CASSWTSSGNTIYF
v_gene: TRBV7-2; abundance: once; j_gene: TRBJ2-7; d_gene: .; CDR3nt: TGTGCCAGCAGCCACCAAACCTACTACGAGCAGTACTTC; CDR3aa: CASSHQTYYEQYF
v_gene: TRBV7-8; abundance: .; j_gene: TRBJ2-1; d_gene: .; CDR3nt: TGTGCCAGCAGCTTAAACAGCCCGGCAGGGGAGCAGTTCTTC; CDR3aa: CASSLNSPAGEQFF
v_gene: TRBV10-1; abundance: few; j_gene: TRBJ2-3; d_gene: .; CDR3nt: TGCGCCAGCACTGACTTTCTTGGGGATACGCAGTATTTT; CDR3aa: CASTDFLGDTQYF
v_gene: TRBV28; abundance: .; j_gene: TRBJ2-6; d_gene: TRBD1; CDR3nt: TGTGCCAGCAGTCCCCGATTCGGGACAGGGAGGACTGGGGCCAACGTCCTGACTTTC; CDR3aa: CASSPRFGTGRTGANVLTF
v_gene: TRBV20-1; abundance: few; j_gene: TRBJ2-5; d_gene: .; CDR3nt: TGCAGTGCTAGTCATCCAATTGGGTCGGAGCCGTCGCCATTAAAGACCCAGTACTTC; CDR3aa: CSASHPIGSEPSPLKTQYF
v_gene: TRBV7-6; abundance: .; j_gene: TRBJ2-7; d_gene: TRBD2; CDR3nt: TGTGCCAGCAGCACAGGACTAGCGCGCTACGAGCAGTACTTC; CDR3aa: CASSTGLARYEQYF
v_gene: TRBV20-1; abundance: many; j_gene: TRBJ2-2; d_gene: .; CDR3nt: TGCAGTGCTGGACGCAGGGAGTCCGGGGAGCTGTTTTTT; CDR3aa: CSAGRRESGELFF
v_gene: TRBV6-5; abundance: .; j_gene: TRBJ1-1; d_gene: .; CDR3nt: TGTGCCAGCAGGGAGGACACTGAAGCTTTCTTT; CDR3aa: CASREDTEAFF
v_gene: TRBV29-1; abundance: few; j_gene: TRBJ2-2; d_gene: .; CDR3nt: TGCAGCGTTCTCGCATCTCACACCGGGGAGCTGTTTTTT; CDR3aa: CSVLASHTGELFF
v_gene: TRBV20-1; abundance: few; j_gene: TRBJ2-1; d_gene: .; CDR3nt: TGCAGTGCTACCTTACCCGGGCGGAGGAACAATGAGCAGTTCTTC; CDR3aa: CSATLPGRRNNEQFF
v_gene: TRBV24-1; abundance: .; j_gene: TRBJ2-3; d_gene: .; CDR3nt: TGTGCCACCGCGGATTCCGGGCCGGGCACAGATACGCAGTATTTT; CDR3aa: CATADSGPGTDTQYF
v_gene: TRBV6-2/TRBV6-3; abundance: .; j_gene: TRBJ2-7; d_gene: .; CDR3nt: TGTGCCAGCAGTACCCACTTACAGGGAACTTACGAGCAGTACTTC; CDR3aa: CASSTHLQGTYEQYF
v_gene: TRBV28; abundance: .; j_gene: TRBJ1-5; d_gene: TRBD1; CDR3nt: TGTGCCAGTCAGGGGGCCGTCCAGCCCCAGCATTTT; CDR3aa: CASQGAVQPQHF
v_gene: TRBV7-9; abundance: .; j_gene: TRBJ2-1; d_gene: TRBD2; CDR3nt: TGTGCCAGCAGCTTAAGGACTAGCAGGGGCAATGAGCAGTTCTTC; CDR3aa: CASSLRTSRGNEQFF
v_gene: TRBV28; abundance: few; j_gene: TRBJ2-7; d_gene: .; CDR3nt: TGTGCCAGCAGTTCGAGGAGGAACGAGCAGTACTTC; CDR3aa: CASSSRRNEQYF
v_gene: TRBV5-1; abundance: few; j_gene: TRBJ2-3; d_gene: .; CDR3nt: TGCGCCAGCAGCTTGGTTGTGGGGGCGGGCACAGATACGCAGTATTTT; CDR3aa: CASSLVVGAGTDTQYF
v_gene: TRBV5-6; abundance: few; j_gene: TRBJ2-5; d_gene: TRBD1; CDR3nt: TGTGCCAGCAGCTTTACCGGGACAGAAGAGACCCAGTACTTC; CDR3aa: CASSFTGTEETQYF
v_gene: TRBV5-1; abundance: few; j_gene: TRBJ2-3; d_gene: TRBD2; CDR3nt: TGCGCCAGCAGCTTGCAAAGCGGGAACGGAGGTGGTACGCAGTATTTT; CDR3aa: CASSLQSGNGGGTQYF
v_gene: TRBV4-1; abundance: few; j_gene: TRBJ2-7; d_gene: .; CDR3nt: TGCGCCAGCAGCCACACAGGGACGGGGGAGCAGTACTTC; CDR3aa: CASSHTGTGEQYF
v_gene: TRBV5-1; abundance: .; j_gene: TRBJ2-7; d_gene: .; CDR3nt: TGCGCCAGCAGGGTCGCGCACCTAGACCACGAGCAGTACTTC; CDR3aa: CASRVAHLDHEQYF
v_gene: TRBV11-2; abundance: .; j_gene: TRBJ2-1; d_gene: .; CDR3nt: TGTGCCAGCAGCTTAGATTCGGCATATGGTCCCACACAGTTCTTC; CDR3aa: CASSLDSAYGPTQFF
v_gene: TRBV6-1; abundance: .; j_gene: TRBJ2-3; d_gene: .; CDR3nt: TGTGCCAGCAGTCAAGGGACAATGAGCACAGATACGCAGTATTTT; CDR3aa: CASSQGTMSTDTQYF
v_gene: TRBV7-8; abundance: .; j_gene: TRBJ1-4; d_gene: TRBD1; CDR3nt: TGTGCCAGCACCTTGAGGGGACAGGTGAATGAAAAACTGTTTTTT; CDR3aa: CASTLRGQVNEKLFF
v_gene: TRBV12-3/TRBV12-4; abundance: .; j_gene: TRBJ2-3; d_gene: TRBD2; CDR3nt: TGTGCCAGCAGTCCCAAAGCCGGGACTAGCGGGGAAACAGATACGCAGTATTTT; CDR3aa: CASSPKAGTSGETDTQYF
v_gene: TRBV12-3/TRBV12-4; abundance: .; j_gene: TRBJ2-1; d_gene: .; CDR3nt: TGTGCCAGCAGCCCTTGGAGGCGGCGGACCGATGAGCAGTTCTTC; CDR3aa: CASSPWRRRTDEQFF
v_gene: TRBV20-1; abundance: few; j_gene: TRBJ1-2; d_gene: .; CDR3nt: TGCAGTGCTAGTGACGGAGCTAACTATGGCTACACCTTC; CDR3aa: CSASDGANYGYTF
v_gene: TRBV7-2; abundance: .; j_gene: TRBJ2-4; d_gene: TRBD2; CDR3nt: TGTGCCAGCAGCTTAGTCGGGGGGGCGGCCAAAAACATTCAGTACTTC; CDR3aa: CASSLVGGAAKNIQYF
v_gene: TRBV28; abundance: few; j_gene: TRBJ2-7; d_gene: .; CDR3nt: TGTGCCAGCAGTTTTTGGGTAGGCTACGAGCAGTACTTC; CDR3aa: CASSFWVGYEQYF
v_gene: TRBV4-1; abundance: .; j_gene: TRBJ1-5; d_gene: .; CDR3nt: TGCGCCAGCAGCCAATCGACAGATTATAGCAATCAGCCCCAGCATTTT; CDR3aa: CASSQSTDYSNQPQHF
v_gene: TRBV5-1; abundance: .; j_gene: TRBJ2-7; d_gene: .; CDR3nt: TGCGCCAGCAGCTTGCGCATGGAGACCTACGAGCAGTACTTC; CDR3aa: CASSLRMETYEQYF
v_gene: TRBV20-1; abundance: many; j_gene: TRBJ1-5; d_gene: TRBD1; CDR3nt: TGCAGTGCGACGACAGGGGGAAATCAGCCCCAGCATTTT; CDR3aa: CSATTGGNQPQHF